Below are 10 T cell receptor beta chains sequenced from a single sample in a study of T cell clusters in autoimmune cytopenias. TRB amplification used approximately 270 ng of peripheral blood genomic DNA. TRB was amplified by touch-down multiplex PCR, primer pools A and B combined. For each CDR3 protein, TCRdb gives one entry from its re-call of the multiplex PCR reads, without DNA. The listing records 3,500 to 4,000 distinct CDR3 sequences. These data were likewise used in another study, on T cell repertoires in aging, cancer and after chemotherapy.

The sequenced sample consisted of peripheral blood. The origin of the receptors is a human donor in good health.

CDR3 sequence reads: CSVPQGASSYEQYF. V gene TRBV29-1 combines with J gene TRBJ2-7; TCRdb calls TRBD1, which cannot be checked without DNA. The V gene's germline CDR1 is SQVTM and CDR2 ANQGSEA. The CDR3 runs to 14 residues.

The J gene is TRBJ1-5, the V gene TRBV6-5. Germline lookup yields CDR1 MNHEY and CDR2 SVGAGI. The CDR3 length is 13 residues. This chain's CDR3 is CASSEWGNQPQHF.

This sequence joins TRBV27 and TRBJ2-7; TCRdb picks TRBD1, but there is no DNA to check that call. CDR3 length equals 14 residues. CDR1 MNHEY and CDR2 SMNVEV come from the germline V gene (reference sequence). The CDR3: CASRPGQGSYEQYF.

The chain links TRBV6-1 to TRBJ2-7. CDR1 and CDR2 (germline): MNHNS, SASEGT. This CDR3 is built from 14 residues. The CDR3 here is CASSSGQGPYEQYF.

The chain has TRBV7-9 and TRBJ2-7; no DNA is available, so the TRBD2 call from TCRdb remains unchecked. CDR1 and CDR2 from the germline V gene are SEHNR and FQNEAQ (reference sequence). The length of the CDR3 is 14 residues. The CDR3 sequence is CASSSYSGGYEQYF.

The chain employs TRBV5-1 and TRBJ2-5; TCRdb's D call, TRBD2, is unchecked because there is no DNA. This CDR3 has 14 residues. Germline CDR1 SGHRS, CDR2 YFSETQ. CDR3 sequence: CASSPGTSGETQYF.

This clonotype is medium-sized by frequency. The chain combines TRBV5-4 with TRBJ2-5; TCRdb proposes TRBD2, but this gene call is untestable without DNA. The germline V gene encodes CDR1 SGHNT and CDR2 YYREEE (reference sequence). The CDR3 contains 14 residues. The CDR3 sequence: CASSPRAEGETQYF.

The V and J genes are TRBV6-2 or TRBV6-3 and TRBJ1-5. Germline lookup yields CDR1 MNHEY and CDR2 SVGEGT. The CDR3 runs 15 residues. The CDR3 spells CAAAGGASGNQPQHF.

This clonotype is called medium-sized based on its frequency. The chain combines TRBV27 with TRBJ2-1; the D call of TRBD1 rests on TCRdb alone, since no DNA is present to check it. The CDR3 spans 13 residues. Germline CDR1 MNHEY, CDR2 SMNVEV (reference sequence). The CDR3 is CASTQDRVTEQFF.

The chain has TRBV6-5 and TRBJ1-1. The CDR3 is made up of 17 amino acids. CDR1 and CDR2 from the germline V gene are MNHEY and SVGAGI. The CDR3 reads CASSYPGRGGRNTEAFF.